A selection of T cell receptor beta chains follows, all from one sample in a study of blood T cell repertoires in COVID-19. Clones were read by immunoSEQ multiplex PCR, and TCRdb kept only the in-frame ones, dropping some. This table holds roughly 160,000 clones, about nine tenths found once. The specimen was peripheral blood. These receptors were obtained from a man in his late teens or twenties with COVID-19, enrolled during active disease. CDR3s include the opening cysteine and the closing phenylalanine or tryptophan. D genes are given only for firm matches. Clone size is stated in some rows and not others, as once, few, many or a class when expanded.

>TRBJ2-1|TRBV4-2|.|TRBD2
TGTGCCAGCAGCCAAGATAAAGGTCGACTAGCGGGAGGTTGGCCCAATGAGCAGTTCTTC
CASSQDKGRLAGGWPNEQFF
>TRBJ1-1|TRBV4-1|.|.
TGCGCCAGCAGCCTCACCCACCCCGGGGGGTCTGAAGCTTTCTTT
CASSLTHPGGSEAFF
>TRBJ2-1|TRBV29-1|.|.
TGCAGCGTGAGAGTAGACTCCTACAATGAGCAGTTCTTC
CSVRVDSYNEQFF
>TRBJ2-1|TRBV7-2|.|.
TGTGCCAGCAGCTTAAATGCTGCGTACAATGAGCAGTTCTTC
CASSLNAAYNEQFF
>TRBJ2-1|TRBV30|.|TRBD1
TGTGCCTGGAGTGGGGGACAGAACAATGAGCAGTTCTTC
CAWSGGQNNEQFF
>TRBJ2-2|TRBV7-3|.|.
TGTGCCAGCAGCTTAACGGGGCGCACCGGGGAGCTGTTTTTT
CASSLTGRTGELFF
>TRBJ2-7|TRBV19|.|TRBD2
TGTGCCAGTAGTATTACGGGAGGGCCTTCCTACGAGCAGTACTTC
CASSITGGPSYEQYF
>TRBJ2-7|TRBV2|.|.
TGTGCCAGCAGTGACCCGGGACACTACTACGAGCAGTACTTC
CASSDPGHYYEQYF
>TRBJ1-5|TRBV7-2|.|TRBD1
TGTGCCAGCAGCTTAGTCCTAGGGGGCGGAGGCAATCAGCCCCAGCATTTT
CASSLVLGGGGNQPQHF
>TRBJ2-1|TRBV15|.|TRBD1
TGTGCCACCAGCAGAGATTTACAGACCGGGACAGTTAACAATGAGCAGTTCTTC
CATSRDLQTGTVNNEQFF
>TRBJ1-5|TRBV4-3|once|TRBD1
TGCGCCAGCAGCTATGGGATACAGGGGCATCAGCCCCAGCATTTT
CASSYGIQGHQPQHF
>TRBJ2-7|TRBV5-1|.|.
TGCGCCAGCAGCTTGGAATTCGGCACCCCGCGGCGGAACTTC
CASSLEFGTPRRNF
>TRBJ1-1|TRBV7-9|.|.
TGTGCCAGCAGCTATCCCCGAGGGCGGGTGAACACTGAAGCTTTCTTT
CASSYPRGRVNTEAFF
>TRBJ1-1|TRBV14|once|.
TGTGCCAGCAGCCAAGCCACTAGGGGAGGAGCTGAAGCTTTCTTT
CASSQATRGGAEAFF
>TRBJ1-1|TRBV12-5|.|.
TGTGCTAGCGTACAAGGGGATGAAGCTTTCTTT
CASVQGDEAFF
>TRBJ2-1|TRBV5-1|.|TRBD2
TGCGCCAGCAGCTTGTCTAGCGGGAGTTTCAATGAGCAGTTCTTC
CASSLSSGSFNEQFF
>TRBJ2-5|TRBV7-9|.|TRBD2
TGTGCCAGCAGTTACTCCCAGACTAGCGGGAGGGAGACCCAGTACTTC
CASSYSQTSGRETQYF
>TRBJ2-6|TRBV9|.|.
TGTGCCAGCAGCCAAAACCTTCCGGGGGTTGGGGCCAACGTCCTGACTTTC
CASSQNLPGVGANVLTF
>TRBJ2-7|TRBV7-2|.|TRBD1
TGTGCCAGCAGCCAGACAGGGGGCCGCTACGAGCAGTACTTC
CASSQTGGRYEQYF
>TRBJ2-7|TRBV4-3|few|.
TGCGCCAGCAGCCTCAGGGGTCGAAGTAACGAGCAGTACTTC
CASSLRGRSNEQYF
>TRBJ2-3|TRBV7-3|.|TRBD2
TGTGCCAGCAGCTTAACGTGGCTAGCGGGAAGCACAGATACGCAGTATTTT
CASSLTWLAGSTDTQYF
>TRBJ2-5|TRBV4-3|.|TRBD2
TGCGCCAGCAGCCAAGGGCTAGCGGGGGAGACCCAGTACTTC
CASSQGLAGETQYF
>TRBJ2-5|TRBV18|.|TRBD2
TGTGCCAGCTCAGCAGCGGGGTTTTACCAAGAGACCCAGTACTTC
CASSAAGFYQETQYF
>TRBJ2-2|TRBV6-2/TRBV6-3|few|.
TGTGCCAGCAGTTACCAGAAGGGAGGAACGAACACCGGGGAGCTGTTTTTT
CASSYQKGGTNTGELFF
>TRBJ2-3|TRBV15|.|TRBD2
TGTGCCACCAGCAGGGGTAGCGGGGTGGGGACAGATACGCAGTATTTT
CATSRGSGVGTDTQYF
>TRBJ2-1|TRBV2|.|TRBD2
TGTGCCAGCAGTCGTCTACTAGCGGGGGTCGACCACAATGAGCAGTTCTTC
CASSRLLAGVDHNEQFF
>TRBJ2-5|TRBV28|.|TRBD2
TGTGCCAGCAGTCCACTAGCGGGGGCAGAGACCCAGTACTTC
CASSPLAGAETQYF